The present entry profiles one TCR beta chain with its context. This record belongs to a study of blood T cell repertoires in COVID-19. Study overall: PBMCs, B-cell-depleted T cells, or T cells were the source of the cDNA or gDNA that made up the material.

In germline, CDR1 is SGHDN, CDR2 FVKESK. This CDR3 has 16 amino acids. V dropped 1 base and J dropped 5; count of bases not matched to a gene: 10. TCRdb's table, derived via immunoSEQ multiplex PCR, lists solely in-frame clones and lacks some. This table has approximately 150,000 clones, 80% to 90% appearing once. This TCR was recovered from a man in his sixties with active or convalescent COVID-19. This sequence joins TRBV14 and TRBJ1-1, with TRBD1 matching over 7 bases. Source material: peripheral blood. CDR3 in DNA: TGTGCCAGCAGCCAAGCCGGGACAGTCGCGGGGACTGAAGCTTTCTTT. Amino acid sequence: CASSQAGTVAGTEAFF.